The T cell receptor beta chain described here comes from a study of blood T cell repertoires in COVID-19. Across the whole study: Spain, Italy and the United States supplied samples that represented acute and convalescent COVID-19.

Germline CDR1 is GTSNPN and CDR2 is SVGIG (reference sequence). CDR3 size: 13 residues. The V end lost 4 bases, the J end lost 2 bases, and 11 bases lay between the germline ends. Original processing notes: Estimates of nucleated cell counts were drawn from the amplification of reference gene primers. Sequencing used immunoSEQ multiplex PCR; TCRdb keeps in-frame clones, though not all of them. V and J calls and clone size are copied from that table; D and trimming were computed from the DNA. This sample has just over 300,000 clones, with 90% found just once. The study drew participants aged about 18 to 95 years from under 30 US areas. Participants' reported clinical history set cohort assignment.

The chain couples TRBV30 to TRBJ1-1; D is ambiguous. Sequenced: PBMCs or T cells enriched from blood (not recorded which). The receptor's source is a woman younger than 30 with acute COVID-19. CDR3 sequence reads: CAWMEQSNTEAFF. CDR3 nucleotides: TGTGCCTGGATGGAACAGTCTAACACTGAAGCTTTCTTT.